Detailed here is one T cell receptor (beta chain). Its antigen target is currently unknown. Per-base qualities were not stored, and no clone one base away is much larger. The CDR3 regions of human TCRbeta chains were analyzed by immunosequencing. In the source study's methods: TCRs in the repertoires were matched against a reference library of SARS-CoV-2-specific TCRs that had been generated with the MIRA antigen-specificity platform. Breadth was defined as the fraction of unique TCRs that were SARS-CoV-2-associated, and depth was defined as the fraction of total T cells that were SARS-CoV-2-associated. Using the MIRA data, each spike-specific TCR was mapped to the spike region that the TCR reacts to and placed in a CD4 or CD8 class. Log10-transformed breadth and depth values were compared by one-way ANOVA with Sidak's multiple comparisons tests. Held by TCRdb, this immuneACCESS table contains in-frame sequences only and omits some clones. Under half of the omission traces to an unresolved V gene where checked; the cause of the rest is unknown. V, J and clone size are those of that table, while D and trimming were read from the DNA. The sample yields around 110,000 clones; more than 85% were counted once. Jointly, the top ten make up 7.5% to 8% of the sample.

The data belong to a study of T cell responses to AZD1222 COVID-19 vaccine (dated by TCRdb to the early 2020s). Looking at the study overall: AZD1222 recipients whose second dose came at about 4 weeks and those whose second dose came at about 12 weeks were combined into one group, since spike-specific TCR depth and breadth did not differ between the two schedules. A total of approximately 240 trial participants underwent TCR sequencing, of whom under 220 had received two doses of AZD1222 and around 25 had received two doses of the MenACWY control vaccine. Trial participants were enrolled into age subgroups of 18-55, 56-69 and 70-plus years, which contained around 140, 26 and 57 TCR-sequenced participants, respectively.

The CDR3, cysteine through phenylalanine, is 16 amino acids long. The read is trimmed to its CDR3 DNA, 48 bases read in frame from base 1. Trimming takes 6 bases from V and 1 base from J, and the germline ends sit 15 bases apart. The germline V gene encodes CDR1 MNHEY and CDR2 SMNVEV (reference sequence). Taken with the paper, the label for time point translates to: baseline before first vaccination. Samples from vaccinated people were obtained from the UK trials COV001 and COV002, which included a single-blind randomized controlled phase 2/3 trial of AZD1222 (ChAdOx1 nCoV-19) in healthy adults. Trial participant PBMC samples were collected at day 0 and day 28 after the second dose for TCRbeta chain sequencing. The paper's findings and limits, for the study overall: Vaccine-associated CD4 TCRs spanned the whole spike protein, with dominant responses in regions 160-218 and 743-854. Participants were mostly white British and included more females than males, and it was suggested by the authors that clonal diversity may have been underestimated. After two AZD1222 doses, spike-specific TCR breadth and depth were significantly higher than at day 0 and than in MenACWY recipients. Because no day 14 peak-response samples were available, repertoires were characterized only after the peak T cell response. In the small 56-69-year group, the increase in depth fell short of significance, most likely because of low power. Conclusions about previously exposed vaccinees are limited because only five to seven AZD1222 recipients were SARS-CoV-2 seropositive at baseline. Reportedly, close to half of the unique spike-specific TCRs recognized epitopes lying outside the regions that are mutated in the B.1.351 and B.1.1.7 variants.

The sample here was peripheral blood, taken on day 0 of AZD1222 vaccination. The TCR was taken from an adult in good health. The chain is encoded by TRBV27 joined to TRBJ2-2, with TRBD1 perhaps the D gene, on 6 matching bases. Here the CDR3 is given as CASRITGTMNTGELFF. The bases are TGTGCCAGCAGGATAACAGGGACGATGAACACCGGGGAGCTGTTTTTT.